The clone carrying this TCR beta chain was detected many times. Its matching antigen is unknown. This entry belongs to a study of T cells in Graves' hyperthyroidism and ophthalmopathy. Study-level findings and limits: Most expanded thyroid clonotypes above 0.001 recurred in blood.

A Clinical Activity Score of at least 3, a NOSPECS grade of at least 4 and a duration under 3 months were recorded in the ophthalmopathy patients. The CDR3 has 15 amino acids. The ends were cut back, 2 bases at V and 0 bases at J, with 8 bases in the middle. Germline V lookup: CDR1 MDHEN, CDR2 SYDVKM. RNA transcripts gave rise to amplified TCR beta CDR3 regions. Researchers ran a first-round RT-PCR on the TCR CDR3 using the HTBI primer set. TCRdb processed the multiplex PCR reads anew with MiXCR; each CDR3 protein has one entry. Here the sample spans hundreds of thousands of distinct CDR3 sequences, roughly 25% being singletons.

The specimen sequenced was blood. The receptor comes from a woman in her thirties with Graves' ophthalmopathy. This chain connects TRBV28 to TRBJ1-3; D is undetermined. In DNA form, the CDR3 reads TGTGCCAGCAGTTTACGCCGGAGCTCTGGAAACACCATATATTTT. This translates into CASSLRRSSGNTIYF.